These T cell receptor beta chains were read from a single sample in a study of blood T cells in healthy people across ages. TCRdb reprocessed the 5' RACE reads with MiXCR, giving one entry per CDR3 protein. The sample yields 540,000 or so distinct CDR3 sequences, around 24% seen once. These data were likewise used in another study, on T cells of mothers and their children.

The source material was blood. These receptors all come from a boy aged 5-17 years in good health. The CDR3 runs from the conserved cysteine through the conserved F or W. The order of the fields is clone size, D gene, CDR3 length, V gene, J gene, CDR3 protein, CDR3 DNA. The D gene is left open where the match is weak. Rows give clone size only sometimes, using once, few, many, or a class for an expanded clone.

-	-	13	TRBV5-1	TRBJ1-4	CASSPGWGEKLFF	TGCGCCAGCAGCCCGGGTTGGGGTGAAAAACTGTTTTTT
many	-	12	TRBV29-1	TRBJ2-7	CSGGSSVSEQYF	TGCAGCGGCGGGTCTAGCGTCTCCGAGCAGTACTTC
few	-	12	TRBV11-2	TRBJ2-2	CASSWQTGELFF	TGTGCCAGCAGCTGGCAAACCGGGGAGCTGTTTTTT
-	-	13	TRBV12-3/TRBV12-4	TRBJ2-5	CASSFRPGETQYF	TGTGCCAGCAGCTTTAGACCCGGAGAGACCCAGTACTTC
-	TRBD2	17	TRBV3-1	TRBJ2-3	CASSQGIGSGSGDTQYF	TGTGCCAGCAGCCAAGGAATCGGTAGCGGGAGTGGAGATACGCAGTATTTT
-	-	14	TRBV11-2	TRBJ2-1	CASSLPLMRHEQFF	TGTGCCAGCAGCTTACCACTTATGCGGCATGAGCAGTTCTTC
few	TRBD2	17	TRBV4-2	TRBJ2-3	CASSQDESGLAADTQYF	TGTGCCAGCAGCCAAGATGAGTCGGGACTAGCGGCAGATACGCAGTATTTT
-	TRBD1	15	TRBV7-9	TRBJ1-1	CASSIRDREKGEAFF	TGTGCCAGCAGCATAAGGGACAGGGAAAAAGGTGAAGCTTTCTTT
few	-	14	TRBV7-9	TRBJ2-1	CASSDRAVDNEQFF	TGTGCCAGCAGCGATAGGGCCGTCGACAATGAGCAGTTCTTC
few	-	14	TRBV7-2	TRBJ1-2	CASSLVGRDYGYTF	TGTGCCAGCAGCTTAGTGGGAAGGGACTATGGCTACACCTTC
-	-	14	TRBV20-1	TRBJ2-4	CSARARVAKNIQYF	TGCAGTGCTAGAGCGAGGGTAGCCAAAAACATTCAGTACTTC
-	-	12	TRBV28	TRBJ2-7	CASSSALLGQYF	TGTGCCAGCAGTTCGGCCCTGCTGGGGCAGTACTTC
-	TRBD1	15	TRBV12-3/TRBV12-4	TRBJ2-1	CASSLDGTGGNEQFF	TGTGCCAGCAGTTTAGATGGGACAGGGGGAAATGAGCAGTTCTTC
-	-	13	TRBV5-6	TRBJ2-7	CASSLSTLYQQYF	TGTGCCAGCAGCTTGTCGACCCTCTACCAGCAGTACTTC
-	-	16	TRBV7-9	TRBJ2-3	CASSYPLGKSTDTQYF	TGTGCCAGCAGCTACCCTTTGGGGAAGAGCACAGATACGCAGTATTTT
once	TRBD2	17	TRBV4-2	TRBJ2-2	CASSQVSGGPGTGELFF	TGTGCCAGCAGCCAAGTATCGGGGGGGCCCGGTACCGGGGAACTGTTTTTT
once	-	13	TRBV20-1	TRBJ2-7	CSAGPHRAYEQYF	TGCAGTGCCGGACCTCACAGGGCCTACGAGCAGTACTTC
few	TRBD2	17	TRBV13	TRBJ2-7	CASSTGTSGSESYEQYF	TGTGCCAGCAGCACCGGGACTAGCGGGAGTGAATCCTACGAGCAGTACTTC
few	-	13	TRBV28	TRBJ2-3	CATTLAGMWTQYF	TGTGCCACCACGTTGGCGGGGATGTGGACGCAGTATTTT
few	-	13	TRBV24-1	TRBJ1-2	CATQRTDNYGYTF	TGTGCCACCCAACGGACGGATAACTATGGCTACACCTTC
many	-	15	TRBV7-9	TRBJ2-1	CASSLGRASHNEQFF	TGTGCCAGCAGCTTGGGCAGGGCCAGCCACAATGAGCAGTTCTTC
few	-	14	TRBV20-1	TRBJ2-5	CSARERALQETQYF	TGCAGTGCTAGAGAGAGGGCGCTCCAAGAGACCCAGTACTTC
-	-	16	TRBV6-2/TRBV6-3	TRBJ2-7	CATGGGLTILSYEQYF	TGTGCCACCGGGGGTGGCCTGACCATCTTATCCTACGAGCAGTACTTC
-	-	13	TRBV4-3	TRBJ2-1	CASCIGRGDEQFF	TGCGCCAGCTGCATTGGCAGGGGGGATGAGCAGTTCTTC
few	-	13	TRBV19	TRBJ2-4	CASGEGPVKIQYF	TGTGCCAGTGGTGAGGGCCCCGTTAAGATTCAGTACTTC